The clone carrying this TCR beta chain is a singleton in its sample. Its target is unknown. The data were taken from a study of T cell responses to AZD1222 COVID-19 vaccine. At the level of the study: Second-dose intervals near 4 or 12 weeks were combined.

Using immunoSEQ multiplex PCR, the repertoire was profiled, and TCRdb retains in-frame clones only, with some absent. Of about 120,000 clones listed, approximately 92% were seen once; the top ten hold about 1.1%. Whole-study findings and limits: Clonal diversity was possibly underestimated, and the donors were mostly white British, with more females.

The length of the CDR3 is 15 residues. The V gene's germline CDR1 is SGHDT and CDR2 YYEEEE. Trimming took off 4 bases at V and 2 bases at J, with 13 bases between the two ends. This clonotype was sampled from an adult in good health. The specimen comprised peripheral blood, sampled on day 0 of AZD1222 vaccination. The chain is built from TRBV5-6 and TRBJ1-5, with unresolved D. CDR3 DNA sequence: TGTGCCAGCAGCACCTATAAGAGAGGCAATCAGCCCCAGCATTTT. Its protein product is CASSTYKRGNQPQHF.